Listed below are T cell receptor beta chains from one sample, sequenced in a study of cytomegalovirus exposure and HLA in healthy donors. Profiled with immunoSEQ multiplex PCR; TCRdb holds only in-frame clones, not every one. In the table there are 270,000 or so clones, about nine tenths of which are singletons. Sequences were obtained from PBMCs. Receptors originate from a man aged 40-49 years in good health and CMV-seropositive. Each CDR3 is given with its conserved first and last residue. The D gene is left open where the match is weak. Size tells how often a clone was seen (once, few, many) or the class of an expanded clone, and some rows leave it out.

d_call j_call v_call clone_size cdr3_nt cdr3_aa
TRBD2 TRBJ2-1 TRBV27 NA TGTGCCAGCAGTTCCCCCGCCCTAGCAGGGGAGCGGGGGAATGAGCAGTTCTTC CASSSPALAGERGNEQFF
NA TRBJ1-2 TRBV11-2 few TGTGCCAGCAGCTCCCTGACTCCCCGGGGGTCGAACTATGGCCACACCTTC CASSSLTPRGSNYGHTF
TRBD2 TRBJ2-1 TRBV7-6 NA TGTGCCAGCAGCTTACGTACTAGCGGTCGGGATGAGCAGTTCTTC CASSLRTSGRDEQFF
TRBD1 TRBJ1-2 TRBV25-1 NA TGTGCAGCAAAGGGACAGGGCCAGGTCTATGGCTACACCTTC CAAKGQGQVYGYTF
TRBD1 TRBJ2-1 TRBV5-1 NA TGCGCCAGCAGCCTCGGGCCGGGACAGACCTTTCATGAGCAGTTCTTC CASSLGPGQTFHEQFF
NA TRBJ1-1 TRBV7-3 NA TGTGCCAGCAGCCCCTCGGGGGGCACTGAAGCTTTCTTT CASSPSGGTEAFF
NA TRBJ2-1 TRBV27 NA TGTGCCAGCAGTTCAGGGGCGCCCTACAATGAGCAGTTCTTC CASSSGAPYNEQFF
NA TRBJ2-2 TRBV7-9 NA TGTGCCAGCAGCTTAATAATAGGGGACACCGGGGAGCTGTTTTTT CASSLIIGDTGELFF
TRBD2 TRBJ2-7 TRBV4-1 NA TGCGCCAGCAGCCAGACTAGCGCCTACGAGCAGTACTTC CASSQTSAYEQYF
NA TRBJ1-1 TRBV10-1 NA TGCGCCAGCGGGGACACGGACACTGAAGCTTTCTTT CASGDTDTEAFF
NA TRBJ2-6 TRBV5-1 NA TGCGCCAGCAGACACCAGAGACAGGTCTCTGGGGCCAACGTCCTGACTTTC CASRHQRQVSGANVLTF
NA TRBJ1-1 TRBV5-4 NA TGTGCCAGCAGCTTGCAGGGGAGAAACACTGAAGCTTTCTTT CASSLQGRNTEAFF
NA TRBJ2-7 TRBV19 NA TGTGCCAGTAGTATAGTTCCGGGTTTCCACGAGCAGTACTTC CASSIVPGFHEQYF
TRBD1 TRBJ2-3 TRBV6-5 NA TGTGCCAGCAGTTACTCGGACAGGGCCAGTAGGTATACGCAGTATTTT CASSYSDRASRYTQYF
NA TRBJ2-1 TRBV6-1 NA TGTGCCAGCAGTGAATGGCCCGCCAATGAGCAGTTCTTC CASSEWPANEQFF
TRBD1 TRBJ2-7 TRBV7-9 NA TGTTCCAGCAGCTTATCCGGGACAGGACCCGACGAGCAGTACTTC CSSSLSGTGPDEQYF
TRBD1 TRBJ2-1 TRBV15 NA TGTGCCACCAGCAGAGCGGCAGGGGGTACCTACAATGAGCAGTTCTTC CATSRAAGGTYNEQFF
NA TRBJ2-7 TRBV4-1 NA TGCGCCAGCAGCCAAGAACCTAGGGGCTTGGGATCCTACGAGCAGTACTTC CASSQEPRGLGSYEQYF
TRBD2 TRBJ2-1 TRBV10-2 NA TGCGCCAGCAGTAAGGGACTAGCGGGTAGGGGGGAGCAGTTCTTC CASSKGLAGRGEQFF
NA TRBJ1-2 TRBV7-9 NA TGTACCAGCACCATCCGGGGGGCGATTAGTGACTACACCTTC CTSTIRGAISDYTF
NA TRBJ1-4 TRBV7-2 NA TGTGCCAGCAGTATAGCAGCAACTAATGAAAAACTGTTTTTT CASSIAATNEKLFF
NA TRBJ1-1 TRBV5-5 NA TGTGCCAGCAGCTTCCCCGGGGGGCACACTGAAGCTTTCTTT CASSFPGGHTEAFF
TRBD2 TRBJ2-1 TRBV28 NA TGTGCCAGCAGTCTAGCGGGAGGAAGGATCCACAATGAGCAGTTCTTC CASSLAGGRIHNEQFF
NA TRBJ2-5 TRBV7-2 once TGTGCCAGCAGCCCCTTAGCGAAGACCCAGTACTTC CASSPLAKTQYF
NA TRBJ2-1 TRBV11-3 NA TGTGCCAGCAGCTTGCAGGGGCCCAATGAGCAGTTCTTC CASSLQGPNEQFF
TRBD1 TRBJ2-7 TRBV5-1 NA TGCGCCAGCAGCTTAACAGGGGTAGAGTACTTC CASSLTGVEYF
NA TRBJ2-1 TRBV7-2 NA TGTGCCAGCAGCTTAGGAGGTAGATCCTACAATGAGCAGTTCTTC CASSLGGRSYNEQFF
NA TRBJ2-5 TRBV6-5 NA TGTGCCAGCAGCCAACTAGTTCTGGAGACCCAGTACTTC CASSQLVLETQYF
NA TRBJ1-5 TRBV7-8 NA TGTGCCAGCAGCTCCTACAGGGTAAATCAGCCCCAGCATTTT CASSSYRVNQPQHF
NA TRBJ1-2 TRBV7-2 once TGTGCCAGCAGCCTAAATCGGGGCTATGGCTACACCTTC CASSLNRGYGYTF
NA TRBJ2-7 TRBV6-1 NA TGTGCCAGCAAGTCGATGACTACCTACGAGCAGTACTTC CASKSMTTYEQYF
TRBD2 TRBJ2-7 TRBV27 NA TGTGCCAGCAGTTTATGGCCTCCCCCCGGGACTAGCGACTCCTACGAGCAGTACTTC CASSLWPPPGTSDSYEQYF